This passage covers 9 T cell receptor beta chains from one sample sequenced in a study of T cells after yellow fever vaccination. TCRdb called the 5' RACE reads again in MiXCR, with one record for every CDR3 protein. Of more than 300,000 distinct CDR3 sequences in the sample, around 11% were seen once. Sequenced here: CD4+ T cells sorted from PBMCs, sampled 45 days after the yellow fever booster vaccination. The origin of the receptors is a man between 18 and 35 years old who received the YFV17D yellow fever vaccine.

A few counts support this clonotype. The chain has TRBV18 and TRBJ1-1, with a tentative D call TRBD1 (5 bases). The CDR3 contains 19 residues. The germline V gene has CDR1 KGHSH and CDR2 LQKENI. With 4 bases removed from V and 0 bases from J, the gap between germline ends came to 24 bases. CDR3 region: CASSHYNGADSRLNTEAFF. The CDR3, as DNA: TGTGCCAGCTCACATTATAACGGTGCAGACAGCAGACTGAACACTGAAGCTTTCTTT. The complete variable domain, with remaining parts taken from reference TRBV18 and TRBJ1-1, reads NAGVMQNPRHLVRRRGQEARLRCSPMKGHSHVYWYRQLPEEGLKFMVYLQKENIIDESGMPKERFSAEFPKEGPSILRIQQVVRGDSAAYFCASSHYNGADSRLNTEAFFGQGTRLTVV.

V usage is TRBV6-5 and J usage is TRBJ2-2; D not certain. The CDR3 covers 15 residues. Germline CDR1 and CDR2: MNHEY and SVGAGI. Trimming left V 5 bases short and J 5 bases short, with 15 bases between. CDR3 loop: CASSQTAVGTGELFF. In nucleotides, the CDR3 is TGTGCCAGCAGTCAGACTGCTGTGGGGACCGGGGAGCTGTTTTTT.

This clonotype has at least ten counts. The CDR3: CASSLGTSGTSTDTQYF. The CDR3 bases are TGTGCCAGCAGTTTGGGAACTAGCGGGACTTCCACAGATACGCAGTATTTT. The chain carries TRBV28 and TRBJ2-3; 10 bases match TRBD2. The CDR3 spans 17 residues. V lost 3 bases, J lost 2 bases, and 8 bases stayed unmatched. Germline V gene data show CDR1 as MDHEN and CDR2 as SYDVKM.

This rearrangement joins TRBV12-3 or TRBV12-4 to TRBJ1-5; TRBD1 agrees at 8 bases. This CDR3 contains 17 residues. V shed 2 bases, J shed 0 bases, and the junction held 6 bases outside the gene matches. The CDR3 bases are TGTGCCAGCAGTTTAACGGGACAGGTTTATAGCAATCAGCCCCAGCATTTT. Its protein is CASSLTGQVYSNQPQHF.

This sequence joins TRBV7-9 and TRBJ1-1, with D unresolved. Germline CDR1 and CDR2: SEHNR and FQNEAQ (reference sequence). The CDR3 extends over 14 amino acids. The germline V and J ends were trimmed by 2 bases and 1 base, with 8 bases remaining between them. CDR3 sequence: CASSLYSRNTEAFF. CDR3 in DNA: TGTGCCAGCAGCTTATACTCGAGGAACACTGAAGCTTTCTTT.

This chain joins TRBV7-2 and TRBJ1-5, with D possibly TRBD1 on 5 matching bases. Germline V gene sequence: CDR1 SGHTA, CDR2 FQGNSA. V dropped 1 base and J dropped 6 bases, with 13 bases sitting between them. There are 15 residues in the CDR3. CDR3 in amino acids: CASSLGSGMVQPQHF. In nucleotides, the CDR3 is TGTGCCAGCAGCTTAGGGTCAGGGATGGTTCAGCCCCAGCATTTT.

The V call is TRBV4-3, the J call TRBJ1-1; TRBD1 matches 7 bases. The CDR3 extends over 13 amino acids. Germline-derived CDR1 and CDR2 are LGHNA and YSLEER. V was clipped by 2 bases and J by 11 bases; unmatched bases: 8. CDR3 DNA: TGCGCCAGCAGCCAACTTACAGGGGAATTCGCTTTCTTT. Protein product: CASSQLTGEFAFF.

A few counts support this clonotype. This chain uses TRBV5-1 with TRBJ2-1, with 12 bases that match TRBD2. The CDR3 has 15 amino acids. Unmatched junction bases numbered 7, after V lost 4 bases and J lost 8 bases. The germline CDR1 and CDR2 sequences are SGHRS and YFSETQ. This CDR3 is CASSLGLAGVHEQFF. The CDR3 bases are TGCGCCAGCAGCCTGGGACTAGCGGGTGTCCATGAGCAGTTCTTC.

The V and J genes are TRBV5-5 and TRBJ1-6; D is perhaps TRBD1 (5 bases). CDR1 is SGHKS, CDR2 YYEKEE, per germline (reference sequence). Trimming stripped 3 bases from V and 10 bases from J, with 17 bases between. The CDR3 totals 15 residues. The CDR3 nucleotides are TGTGCCAGCAGCTGGGACTCCTCCTTCCTATCACCCCTCCACTTT. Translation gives CASSWDSSFLSPLHF.